This T cell receptor (beta chain) derives from a study of molecular identifiers for immune sequencing clone quantification (dated 2018 in TCRdb). Broadly, across the study: For a replicate experiment, RNA from around 20,000 or 100,000 naive CD8 T cells was divided into five aliquots, of which four were sequenced. This methods study benchmarked molecular-identifier clustering-based TCR repertoire sequencing (MIDCIRS) and TCR RNA copy counting, using CD8 T cells to do so. General study outcomes and caveats: Naive libraries contained spiked-in Jurkat TCR RNA (around eleven copies' worth), which is not part of the donor repertoire. Spiked-in Jurkat TCR RNA equal to a single cell's worth was reported to be detectable even within 1,200,000 naive CD8 T cells. Highly expanded clone sizes could be underestimated because identical TCR molecules may share a barcode. When barcode sub-clustering was omitted, TCR diversity was inflated by chimeric consensus sequences, with chimeras reaching as high as 47%. In CMV-specific effector cells, over 97% of molecules were held by clones above 20 RNA copies, whereas under 1% of molecules were held by such clones in naive cells. Modeling indicated roughly 3.3 TCR RNA copies recovered per cell, compared with 9.5 to 10 by digital PCR, which implies a capture efficiency of 25% to 35%.

The CDR3 runs 16 residues from the cysteine to the phenylalanine. Only the CDR3 DNA is retained, 48 bases long and in frame from the first base. From the germline V gene (reference sequence), CDR1 is LGHDT and CDR2 is YNNKEL. For this chain, trimming is 7 bases at the V end and 9 bases at the J end, and the number of junction bases without a gene match is 18. Receptor amplification or capture employed PCR. Sequencing took place on an Illumina HiSeq 4000. Bulk TCR libraries were prepared as previously described, using TCR primers listed in Table S5. Total RNA was purified with the Qiagen AllPrep DNA/RNA kit. Before analysis, reads from multiple sequencing runs of the same library were pooled. Concerning the study's data processing: Only reads with exact TCR constant sequence were kept, trimmed to 150 nt, and grouped by their 12-nt molecular barcodes. Reads within each barcode group were sub-clustered using a 15% Levenshtein threshold, and quality-weighted consensus sequences were constructed for each RNA molecule. Non-functional sequences were removed, as were lower-count sequences one edit away from another. Barcode sub-clusters with fewer than 20% of the maximum read count were removed, based on fitting two negative binomial distributions. TCRdb applied fastp at Q25 and MiXCR to the public reads, then kept only in-frame beta chains. CDR3 protein sequences are deduplicated, and each keeps its most common genes and DNA. Here the V and J calls rest on TCRdb's processing, not on the authors' analysis. The table for this sample lists about 640,000 distinct CDR3 sequences; 15% to 20% of them were counted only once. Together, the top ten hold roughly 0.83% of the sample.

With respect to this clonotype: No antigen is known for it. Just one base apart from a much larger clone, this may be a read error.

Libraries of naive CD8 T cells were built from anywhere between about 20,000 and 1,000,000 sorted cells, with 10%, 30% or 50% of the purified RNA used. On a BD FACSAria II, naive CD8 T cells were FACS-sorted as CD8+CD4-CCR7+CD45RA+ and collected into RLT Plus buffer. Detection sensitivity was tested by spiking Jurkat RNA equal to approximately 9 TCR copies' worth into samples containing roughly 18,000-1,000,000 naive CD8 T cells. Enrichment of CD8 T cells was performed with RosetteSep CD8+ T Cell Enrichment Cocktail and Ficoll-Paque, after which ACK red cell lysis was carried out. The chain is encoded by TRBV3-1 joined to TRBJ2-1, and 7 junctional nucleotides match TRBD2. The source of this sequence is a human donor in good health. Some libraries in this study had Jurkat cell RNA spiked in. The specimen sequenced was naive CD8+ T cells from blood, with Jurkat cell RNA spiked in. The cell subset or site label on this specimen signifies: FACS-sorted CD8+CD4-CCR7+CD45RA+ naive T cells. The base sequence is TGTGCCAGCAACCCCCAAGCTAGCGGCATATTTGGTGAGCAGTTCTTC. Its translation reads: CASNPQASGIFGEQFF.